One sample yielded the 16 T cell receptor beta chains listed below, sequenced in a study of blood T cells in healthy people across ages. Next came a second PCR, run for about 7 to 12 cycles, which used a sample-barcoded 5' primer along with a J-beta primer mix. MiXCR, applied by TCRdb to the 5' RACE reads, yields one record per CDR3 protein. The sample shows over 700,000 distinct CDR3 sequences, 20% to 30% of them seen only once. Separately, the same data were catalogued under a study of T cells of mothers and their children.

The material sequenced was blood. These TCRs come from a boy aged 10-17 years in good health.

The gene calls are TRBV10-1 and TRBJ2-5; D might be TRBD1 (5 bases). The germline V gene has CDR1 WNHNN and CDR2 SYGVQD (reference sequence). The CDR3 is 13 amino acids. V was clipped by 2 bases and J by 2 bases, with 6 bases between them. The CDR3 protein is CASSENRQETQYF. CDR3 nucleotide sequence: TGCGCCAGCAGTGAGAACAGGCAAGAGACCCAGTACTTC.

This clonotype occurred a few times. The chain couples TRBV7-2 to TRBJ2-7; D possibly matches TRBD1 or TRBD2 (6 bases each). Germline CDR1 SGHTA, CDR2 FQGNSA. The CDR3 spans 14 residues. Trimming left V 4 bases short and J 5 bases short, with 15 bases between. DNA for the CDR3: TGTGCCAGCAGCTCATACAGGGCGGGAAACGAGCAGTACTTC. This codes for CASSSYRAGNEQYF.

J is TRBJ2-7 and V is TRBV6-5, with a tentative D call TRBD1 (6 bases). Trimming took 2 bases from V and 6 from J, leaving 14 bases between them. The CDR3 has 14 amino acids. Germline lookup yields CDR1 MNHEY and CDR2 SVGAGI. The CDR3 loop is CASSYGTPFGEQYF. The CDR3 coding sequence is TGTGCCAGCAGTTACGGGACACCTTTTGGCGAGCAGTACTTC.

The rearrangement joins TRBV3-1 to TRBJ2-7; no clear D gene. The germline V and J ends were trimmed by 1 base and 2 bases, with 15 bases remaining between them. The CDR3 loop spans 16 amino acids. Looked up from germline, CDR1 is LGHDT and CDR2 is YNNKEL (reference sequence). The chain's CDR3 is CASSQVGGSAAYEQYF. CDR3 bases: TGTGCCAGCAGCCAAGTCGGTGGATCAGCAGCCTACGAGCAGTACTTC.

The chain links TRBV5-5 to TRBJ2-7; 8 bases are shared with TRBD1. The CDR3 covers 14 residues. V shed 3 bases, J shed 4 bases, and the junction held 6 bases outside the gene matches. Germline CDR1 reads SGHKS; CDR2 reads YYEKEE (reference sequence). The CDR3 DNA reads as TGTGCCAGCAGCTACGGGACAGGAGATTACGAGCAGTACTTC. Its protein is CASSYGTGDYEQYF.

This rearrangement joins TRBV4-3 to TRBJ2-5, with D perhaps TRBD2 (5 bases). This CDR3 has 15 residues. Germline V gives CDR1 LGHNA, CDR2 YSLEER. Trimming removed 0 bases from V and 4 bases from J, with 12 bases in between. The CDR3 coding sequence is TGCGCCAGCAGCCAAGAAGGAGGTGCTGGAGAGACCCAGTACTTC. Translating gives CASSQEGGAGETQYF.

This clonotype was found a few times. The chain combines TRBV10-3 with TRBJ2-1; 12 bases are shared with TRBD1. Gene TRBJ2-5 matches the end of the DNA better, so the J call may be wrong. This CDR3 has 14 residues. The germline V gene encodes CDR1 ENHRY and CDR2 SYGVKD. The CDR3 here is CAISSGTGGETQYF. DNA for the CDR3: TGTGCCATCAGTAGCGGGACAGGGGGCGAGACCCAGTACTTC.

This chain links TRBV12-3 or TRBV12-4 with TRBJ1-5; 12 bases are a match to TRBD1. With V trimmed by 6 bases and J by 6 bases, 6 bases remained unmatched. The CDR3 is 15 amino acids. CDR3 coding DNA: TGTGCCAGCAGCCGAGGGACAGGGGGCAGTCAGCCCCAGCATTTT. This sequence encodes CASSRGTGGSQPQHF.

The chain has TRBV25-1 and TRBJ2-4, with D maybe TRBD2 (6 bases). Between the trimmed V and J ends, which lost 3 bases and 9 bases, there was a span of 12 bases. Germline loops: CDR1 MGHDK, CDR2 SYGVNS. The length of the CDR3 is 13 residues. The CDR3 coding sequence is TGTGCCAGCAGTGATGCGGGGCTGGGCATTCAGTACTTC. Its translation is CASSDAGLGIQYF. Looking up the rest from reference TRBV25-1 and TRBJ2-4 gives the full variable domain: EADIYQTPRYLVIGTGKKITLECSQTMGHDKMYWYQQDPGMELHLIHYSYGVNSTEKGDLSSESTVSRIRTEHFPLTLESARPSHTSQYLCASSDAGLGIQYFGAGTRLSVL.

This chain connects TRBV5-1 to TRBJ2-1; TRBD2 aligns across 12 bases. This CDR3 comprises 17 residues. CDR1 is SGHRS and CDR2 is YFSETQ in the germline V gene. J gave up 2 bases and V 4 bases, and 7 bases lay outside the gene matches. CDR3 region: CASSVRTSGVTYNEQFF. As DNA, the CDR3 is TGCGCCAGCAGCGTCCGGACTAGCGGGGTTACCTACAATGAGCAGTTCTTC. The whole variable domain, remainder taken from reference TRBV5-1 and TRBJ2-1, is KAGVTQTPRYLIKTRGQQVTLSCSPISGHRSVSWYQQTPGQGLQFLFEYFSETQRNKGNFPGRFSGRQFSNSRSEMNVSTLELGDSALYLCASSVRTSGVTYNEQFFGPGTRLTVL.

This sequence joins TRBV5-1 and TRBJ2-1; 9 bases fit TRBD2. Germline CDR1 reads SGHRS; CDR2 reads YFSETQ. The CDR3 contains 16 residues. V lost 0 bases to trimming and J lost 10 bases; unmatched junction nucleotides: 11. The CDR3 region has the DNA TGCGCCAGCAGCTTGGGGGAGCGGGAGGCCGCGGAGGAGCAGTTCTTC. Translation: CASSLGEREAAEEQFF.

J is TRBJ2-5 and V is TRBV20-1; 9 bases map to TRBD1. CDR1 and CDR2 from the germline V gene are DFQATT and SNEGSKA (reference sequence). The CDR3 contains 14 residues. Losses at the gene ends were 1 base for V and 3 bases for J; bases not matched to a gene: 3. The CDR3 reads CSARAGTGKETQYF. The CDR3 DNA is TGCAGTGCTAGAGCGGGGACAGGGAAAGAGACCCAGTACTTC.

V and J are TRBV4-3 and TRBJ1-3, with D uncertain. The CDR3 sequence is 16 residues long. Germline CDR1 reads LGHNA; CDR2 reads YSLEER. V was clipped by 0 bases and J by 0 bases, with 9 bases between them. CDR3: CASSQEAGISGNTIYF. For the CDR3, the DNA is TGCGCCAGCAGCCAAGAAGCCGGGATCTCTGGAAACACCATATATTTT.

This clonotype was seen only a few times. The rearrangement uses TRBV28 and TRBJ2-5; D might be TRBD1 (6 bases). Between the trimmed V and J ends, which lost 6 bases and 5 bases, there was a span of 13 bases. The CDR3 runs to 13 residues. CDR1 and CDR2 from the germline V gene are MDHEN and SYDVKM. Here the CDR3 DNA reads TGTGCCAGCAGAAAACAGGGCTTGGAGACCCAGTACTTC. Its translation: CASRKQGLETQYF.

This clonotype showed up just a few times. J is TRBJ2-7 and V is TRBV29-1; 12 nucleotides match TRBD1. J lost 6 bases, V lost 5 bases, and 5 bases had no gene match. This CDR3 comprises 13 residues. Germline V gene data show CDR1 as SQVTM and CDR2 as ANQGSEA. This CDR3 reads CSVPGQGAFEQYF. Written as DNA, the CDR3 is TGCAGCGTTCCGGGACAGGGGGCGTTCGAGCAGTACTTC.

The chain couples TRBV20-1 to TRBJ2-7; D might be TRBD2 (6 bases). Trimming shortened V by 6 bases and J by 4 bases, and 13 bases separated the two germline ends. The CDR3 loop spans 12 amino acids. The germline CDR1 and CDR2 sequences are DFQATT and SNEGSKA (reference sequence). The CDR3 protein is CSARSEGYEQYF. CDR3 nucleotide sequence: TGCAGTGCCAGATCGGAGGGATACGAGCAGTACTTC.